This entry describes one T cell receptor (beta chain). There are 15 residues in the CDR3. Germline-derived CDR1 and CDR2 are SNHLY and FYNNEI. The V end was cut by 2 bases, the J end by 4 bases, with 12 bases between. The sample belongs to a study of blood T cell repertoires in COVID-19. The table came from immunoSEQ multiplex PCR; TCRdb's copy has only in-frame clones and leaves some out. The sample has about half a million clones, over 75% seen once. The clonotype comes from a human donor in a cohort sampled during active COVID-19. The chain recombines TRBV2 with TRBJ1-5; no clear D. Sequenced: peripheral blood. For the CDR3, the DNA is TGTGCCAGCAGTGAAATCTCCCCCCGGAATCAGCCCCAGCATTTT. Translated, it gives CASSEISPRNQPQHF. The full variable domain, in which reference TRBV2 and TRBJ1-5 provide the parts outside the CDR3, is EPEVTQTPSHQVTQMGQEVILRCVPISNHLYFYWYRQILGQKVEFLVSFYNNEISEKSEIFDDQFSVERPDGSNFTLKIRSTKLEDSAMYFCASSEISPRNQPQHFGDGTRLSIL.